The clone carrying this TCR beta chain was seen just once. This record belongs to a study of cytomegalovirus exposure and HLA in healthy donors. It was with 60 Vbeta and 13 Jbeta primers that the PCR ran. Repertoires were generated with immunoSEQ multiplex PCR, while TCRdb's copy carries only in-frame clones and drops some. The sample lists 100,000 to 150,000 clones, roughly 74% occurring once. V was clipped by 3 bases and J by 5 bases; unmatched bases: 9. This CDR3 is 17 amino acids long. Per germline, CDR1 SGDLS and CDR2 YYNGEE. Sequenced: PBMCs. The clonotype originates from a man aged 40-50 years in good health and CMV-seronegative. The chain is built from TRBV9 and TRBJ2-2; 11 nucleotides agree with TRBD2. The CDR3 spells CASSDRSGTSGTGELFF. The CDR3 DNA reads TGTGCCAGCAGCGACCGTTCCGGGACTAGCGGTACCGGGGAGCTGTTTTTT.